This T cell receptor beta chain was sequenced during a study of T-cell memory formation after mild COVID-19. Overall study results and limits: While clones contracting from day 15 to 85 were balanced between CD4 and CD8, later expanders leaned CD4+.

One entry per CDR3 protein, called by TCRdb with MiXCR from the 5' RACE reads. Of approximately 410,000 distinct CDR3 sequences listed, 20% to 30% are singletons. This clonotype is medium-sized. Its antigen is as yet unknown. Germline V lookup: CDR1 SGHVS, CDR2 FQNEAQ. The CDR3 is 15 amino acids. The V gene lost 5 bases and the J gene lost 3 bases, with 14 bases spanning the gap. The chain recombines TRBV7-8 with TRBJ2-1; tentatively, D is TRBD1 or TRBD2 (6 bases each). The sequencing input was PBMCs or a T cell subset sorted from them (not recorded which). This clonotype originated in an adult woman who had mild COVID-19 (a few samples of this study predate the infection). Cell type and time point are not known. The CDR3 region has the DNA TGTGCCAGCAGCCCGTTGGGGGGCGGCTACAATGAGCAGTTCTTC. Translated: CASSPLGGGYNEQFF.